The T cell receptor (beta chain) described here comes from a study of blood T cell repertoires in COVID-19 (dated by TCRdb to the early 2020s). Context from the whole study: Collaborator samples came from the United States, Italy and Spain and covered acute and convalescent phases of COVID-19. The material from the prospective study consisted of cDNA or gDNA derived from T cells, B-cell-depleted T cells, or PBMCs. Subjects who had been exposed to COVID-19, were actively infected with it, or had recovered from it provided the deeply sampled blood TCRbeta repertoires that made up the dataset. A freely available public database, intended as a resource for researchers studying the immune response to SARS-CoV-2, is where the repertoires were released. Samples were obtained from the ongoing ImmuneRACE study (first 160 participants) and from 1,254 subjects provided by 6 global collaborators. Sample metadata almost always included a de-identified subject ID, COVID-19 status, age in years and sex. Where HLA class I and class II types were available, the types were taken from metadata supplied by the sample provider, not from assay-based typing.

Remarks on this clone: Its antigen is unknown. No base-level quality is on record; no much larger clone is a single base apart.

The paper as a whole reports these results and caveats: The quantity of clinical and demographic metadata differed by source and by participant and was supplied without curation.

TCRbeta CDR3 regions were amplified from genomic DNA using the immunoSEQ Assay, a bias-controlled multiplex PCR. Per the source publication's procedure: The number of nucleated cells in each sample was estimated from the amplification of reference gene primers within the assay. Sequence reads were collapsed and filtered to measure the absolute abundance of every unique TCRbeta CDR3 rearrangement. Productive Simpson clonality was computed per sample as the square root of Simpson's diversity index over productive rearrangements. Entries here come from immuneACCESS through TCRdb and include only in-frame sequences with V and J called. Some clones fail to appear in such tables; in the studies checked, an unresolved V gene covers under half of the shortfall, and the cause of the remainder is unknown. V, J and clone size reflect that table, while D and trimming were determined from the DNA. Counted in this sample were hundreds of thousands of clones; around 90% of them appeared once. 0.65% to 0.95% of the sample goes to the ten largest clones.

Collaborating institutions collected whole blood in K2EDTA tubes following their own protocols. For TCRbeta analysis, collaborators shipped samples as frozen whole blood, isolated PBMCs, or DNA extracted from either of those sample types. The germline V gene (reference sequence) yields GTSNPN for CDR1 and SVGIG for CDR2. The CDR3 spans 15 residues, from the cysteine through the phenylalanine. Kept here is only the CDR3 DNA, which spans 45 bases and is read in frame from base 1. V is trimmed back by 3 bases and J by 3 bases, and the junction contains 11 bases that no gene match accounts for. Input material: peripheral blood. The chain uses TRBV30 and TRBJ2-7; TRBD2 fits 7 bases in the junction. This clonotype was obtained from a woman aged 25 to 39 with acute or convalescent COVID-19. The nucleotides read TGTGCCTGGAGCCCCGATGGGGGGGGAGGCTACGAGCAGTACTTC. Its translation is CAWSPDGGGGYEQYF. With the rest looked up from the reference TRBV30 and TRBJ2-7 genes rather than sequenced, the full variable domain is SQTIHQWPATLVQPVGSPLSLECTVEGTSNPNLYWYRQAAGRGLQLLFYSVGIGQISSEVPQNLSASRPQDRQFILSSKKLLLSDSGFYLCAWSPDGGGGYEQYFGPGTRLTVT.